These 32 T cell receptor beta chains were sequenced from one sample in a study of T cell responses to AZD1222 COVID-19 vaccine. The protocol was immunoSEQ multiplex PCR, while the TCRdb copy is restricted to in-frame clones and leaves out a portion. The sample records about 150,000 clones, approximately 94% being singletons. The sample in question was peripheral blood, obtained on day 0 of AZD1222 vaccination. These receptors were collected from an adult in good health.

The rearrangement uses TRBV10-3 and TRBJ1-2; possible D gene TRBD1, 6 bases. Deletions cut 3 bases from V and 4 bases from J, with 9 bases between. Germline values: CDR1 ENHRY, CDR2 SYGVKD. There are 13 residues in the CDR3. The CDR3 loop reads CAISDRGGYGYTF. The CDR3 bases are TGTGCCATCAGTGACAGGGGCGGCTATGGCTACACCTTC.

This clone was counted a single time. This CDR3 is CASSVGTGEAFF. DNA of the CDR3: TGCGCCAGCAGCGTGGGGACGGGTGAAGCTTTCTTT. J is TRBJ1-1 and V is TRBV5-1, with D tentatively TRBD1 (5 bases). Trimming took 4 bases from V and 7 from J, leaving 11 bases between them. This CDR3 contains 12 residues. Germline V lookup: CDR1 SGHRS, CDR2 YFSETQ. The full variable domain, rest sourced from reference TRBV5-1 and TRBJ1-1, is KAGVTQTPRYLIKTRGQQVTLSCSPISGHRSVSWYQQTPGQGLQFLFEYFSETQRNKGNFPGRFSGRQFSNSRSEMNVSTLELGDSALYLCASSVGTGEAFFGQGTRLTVV.

Here the CDR3 DNA reads TGTGCCAGCACTATGGACAGGGGGACAGCAGAAAAACTGTTTTTT. As protein: CASTMDRGTAEKLFF. The chain uses TRBV6-5 and TRBJ1-4, with TRBD1 identical over 10 bases. This CDR3 spans 15 amino acids. Trimming took 7 bases from V and 8 from J; bases not matched to a gene: 10. CDR1 and CDR2 from the germline V gene are MNHEY and SVGAGI.

J is TRBJ2-1 and V is TRBV5-1; tentative D call: TRBD2 (6 bases). V lost 1 base to trimming and J lost 9 bases, with 17 bases between them. Germline assignment: CDR1 SGHRS and CDR2 YFSETQ. CDR3 length: 15 residues. The CDR3 region has the DNA TGCGCCAGCAGCTTGACCTGGCCGGTGGAGGGTGAGCAGTTCTTC. It specifies CASSLTWPVEGEQFF. The full variable domain, rest sourced from reference TRBV5-1 and TRBJ2-1, is KAGVTQTPRYLIKTRGQQVTLSCSPISGHRSVSWYQQTPGQGLQFLFEYFSETQRNKGNFPGRFSGRQFSNSRSEMNVSTLELGDSALYLCASSLTWPVEGEQFFGPGTRLTVL.

V and J are TRBV5-5 and TRBJ1-4; no clear D gene. Trimming took 3 bases from V and 2 from J, leaving 14 bases between them. The CDR3 is made up of 16 amino acids. The germline V gene encodes CDR1 SGHKS and CDR2 YYEKEE (reference sequence). In DNA, the CDR3 is TGTGCCAGCAGCTGGTCCCCGACGGTGACTAATGAAAAACTGTTTTTT. Translated: CASSWSPTVTNEKLFF.

The chain links TRBV2 to TRBJ2-5; 7 bases are a match to TRBD2. The CDR3 contains 13 residues. J lost 5 bases, V lost 7 bases, and 7 bases had no gene match. The germline V gene has CDR1 SNHLY and CDR2 FYNNEI. This chain's CDR3 is CASKRGLTETQYF. The DNA for the CDR3 is TGTGCCAGCAAGCGGGGCCTAACTGAGACCCAGTACTTC.

The chain couples TRBV5-1 to TRBJ2-5, with unresolved D. Germline-derived CDR1 and CDR2 are SGHRS and YFSETQ. There are 13 residues in the CDR3. Trimming shortened V by 3 bases and J by 3 bases, and 9 bases separated the two germline ends. Written as DNA, the CDR3 is TGCGCCAGCAGCTATATGTTGAAAGAGACCCAGTACTTC. It is translated as CASSYMLKETQYF.

This rearrangement joins TRBV27 to TRBJ1-5, with no clear D. CDR1 is MNHEY, CDR2 SMNVEV, per germline (reference sequence). Trimming took off 4 bases at V and 8 bases at J, with 15 bases between the two ends. The CDR3 runs to 14 residues. The CDR3 sequence is CASSSSRGGKPQHF. DNA of the CDR3: TGTGCCAGCAGTTCCTCGAGAGGAGGTAAGCCCCAGCATTTT.

In DNA form, the CDR3 reads TGTGCCAGCAGCTTAGGGGCAGGGAGCTCCTACAATGAGCAGTTCTTC. Translating gives CASSLGAGSSYNEQFF. The chain uses TRBV7-9 and TRBJ2-1, with D perhaps given as TRBD1 or TRBD2 (5 bases each). The CDR3 contains 16 residues. CDR1 is SEHNR, CDR2 FQNEAQ, per germline (reference sequence). Trimming removed 1 base at V and 0 bases at J, with 10 bases between.

This rearrangement joins TRBV5-1 to TRBJ2-2; TRBD2 might be the D (5 bases). With 6 bases removed from V and 4 bases from J, the gap between germline ends came to 22 bases. The germline gives CDR1 SGHRS, CDR2 YFSETQ. The CDR3 spans 17 residues. CDR3 sequence: CASTRNTILEITGELFF. The CDR3 region has the DNA TGCGCCAGCACCCGCAATACTATACTAGAAATCACCGGGGAGCTGTTTTTT.

The chain links TRBV4-2 to TRBJ2-1, with TRBD1 as a possible D gene (5 bases). Germline V CDR1 and CDR2: LGHNA, YNFKEQ. CDR3 size: 16 residues. V shed 0 bases and J shed 5 bases, with 14 bases lying between them. The CDR3 DNA sequence: TGTGCCAGCAGCCAAGAATCGGACACCCGCCACAATGAGCAGTTCTTC. Its translation: CASSQESDTRHNEQFF.

V usage is TRBV7-2 and J usage is TRBJ2-5; D is uncertain. CDR1 and CDR2 from the germline V gene are SGHTA and FQGNSA. The V gene lost 0 bases and the J gene lost 1 base, with 3 bases spanning the gap. CDR3 length equals 13 residues. CDR3 nucleotide sequence: TGTGCCAGCAGCTTAGCTTTCCAAGAGACCCAGTACTTC. This translates into CASSLAFQETQYF.

The chain joins TRBV5-8 to TRBJ2-3; 9 positions agree with TRBD1. The CDR3 runs 19 residues. V was pared by 0 bases and J by 3 bases, with 14 bases of the junction left unmatched. In germline, CDR1 is SGHTS, CDR2 YDEGEE. The CDR3 loop reads CASSLELGQGFSLTDTQYF. DNA of the CDR3: TGTGCCAGCAGCTTGGAGCTCGGACAGGGGTTCTCACTTACAGATACGCAGTATTTT.

This chain uses TRBV5-6 with TRBJ2-3, with 9 bases identical to TRBD1. CDR3 length: 14 residues. V lost 0 bases, J lost 14 bases, and 10 bases stayed unmatched. Germline CDR1 SGHDT, CDR2 YYEEEE. CDR3 DNA sequence: TGTGCCAGCAGCTTGGGCGGTGGGGGACAGGGCACGTATTTT. It specifies CASSLGGGGQGTYF.

This chain uses TRBV6-2 or TRBV6-3 with TRBJ2-1; the D is unclear. Trimming took 5 bases from V and 8 from J, leaving 7 bases between them. CDR1 and CDR2 (germline): MNHEY, SVGEGT. The CDR3 totals 11 residues. The CDR3 nucleotides are TGTGCCAGCAGTATCGTCCATGAGCAGTTCTTC. It yields the protein CASSIVHEQFF.

The gene calls are TRBV2 and TRBJ2-1; possibly TRBD2 for D (6 bases). Germline CDR1 is SNHLY and CDR2 is FYNNEI. The CDR3 runs to 14 residues. The ends were cut back, 11 bases at V and 1 base at J, with 15 bases in the middle. Written as DNA, the CDR3 is TGTGCCCGACAGCGGGCACTTTCCTACAATGAGCAGTTCTTC. This translates into CARQRALSYNEQFF.

V and J are TRBV7-9 and TRBJ1-2; TRBD1 agrees at 11 bases. CDR1 is SEHNR, CDR2 FQNEAQ, per germline (reference sequence). The CDR3 contains 16 residues. J gave up 3 bases and V 5 bases, and 8 bases lay outside the gene matches. CDR3 nucleotides: TGTGCCAGCAGCGGATTACCGGGACAGGGGGACTATGGCTACACCTTC. Protein product: CASSGLPGQGDYGYTF.

The table lists this clone with a count of one. V gene TRBV9 combines with J gene TRBJ2-3; 7 bases line up with TRBD2. V trimming: 1 base; J trimming: 4 bases; junction bases outside the gene matches: 6. Per germline, CDR1 SGDLS and CDR2 YYNGEE. The CDR3 covers 15 residues. DNA for the CDR3: TGTGCCAGCAGCGTACCTCCGGGGGGTGCAGATACGCAGTATTTT. Translation gives CASSVPPGGADTQYF.

This clone turned up a few times. This sequence joins TRBV6-2 or TRBV6-3 and TRBJ1-6; D is undetermined. Trimming took off 4 bases at V and 9 bases at J, with 4 bases between the two ends. The CDR3 covers 11 residues. Germline V gene lookup returns CDR1 MNHEY and CDR2 SVGEGT. CDR3 region: CASSSSSPLHF. CDR3 nucleotide sequence: TGTGCCAGCAGTTCGTCTTCACCCCTCCACTTT.

The chain carries TRBV4-1 and TRBJ2-2, with 8 bases matching TRBD2. The CDR3 has 13 residues. The germline CDR1 and CDR2 sequences are MGHRA and YSYEKL. The V gene end was trimmed by 0 bases and the J gene end by 12 bases; junction bases not matched to a gene: 3. The CDR3 is CASSQDSGGKLFF. The CDR3 nucleotides read TGCGCCAGCAGCCAAGATTCGGGAGGGAAGCTGTTTTTT.

The chain carries TRBV7-6 and TRBJ2-6; D gene ambiguous. The CDR3 spans 15 residues. Trimming removed 5 bases from V and 0 bases from J, with 8 bases in between. Germline CDR1 and CDR2: SGHVS and FNYEAQ. DNA of the CDR3: TGTGCCAGCAGCCGGTCCAGCTCTGGGGCCAACGTCCTGACTTTC. Protein product: CASSRSSSGANVLTF.

This chain connects TRBV7-8 to TRBJ1-1, with TRBD1 matching over 8 bases. J was trimmed by 5 bases and V by 5 bases; bases with no gene match: 7. Per the germline V gene, CDR1 is SGHVS and CDR2 is FQNEAQ. The CDR3 sequence is 14 residues long. The CDR3 loop reads CASSQRQGWTEAFF. As DNA, the CDR3 is TGTGCCAGCAGCCAAAGACAGGGGTGGACTGAAGCTTTCTTT.

This sequence joins TRBV19 and TRBJ1-3; D gene unclear. V shed 4 bases and J shed 4 bases, with 8 bases lying between them. The CDR3 contains 13 residues. The V gene's germline CDR1 is LNHDA and CDR2 SQIVND (reference sequence). The CDR3 bases are TGTGCCAGTAGTACCCCCCAAGGAAACACCATATATTTT. Translated: CASSTPQGNTIYF.

The J gene is TRBJ2-3, the V gene TRBV18; TRBD2 agrees at 8 bases. The trim removed 3 bases at V and 3 bases at J, leaving 11 bases unmatched. This CDR3 comprises 17 residues. Germline V gives CDR1 KGHSH, CDR2 LQKENI. This CDR3 is CASSPPRGGEATDTQYF. Here the CDR3 DNA reads TGTGCCAGCTCACCGCCCCGGGGGGGAGAGGCAACAGATACGCAGTATTTT. Filled out from reference TRBV18 and TRBJ2-3, the complete variable domain reads NAGVMQNPRHLVRRRGQEARLRCSPMKGHSHVYWYRQLPEEGLKFMVYLQKENIIDESGMPKERFSAEFPKEGPSILRIQQVVRGDSAAYFCASSPPRGGEATDTQYFGPGTRLTVL.

The chain has TRBV9 and TRBJ2-3; the D is unclear. The germline V gene encodes CDR1 SGDLS and CDR2 YYNGEE. The CDR3 is made up of 14 amino acids. Trimming took 4 bases from V and 9 from J, leaving 18 bases between them. The chain's CDR3 is CASSSSSSVGTQYF. CDR3 bases: TGTGCCAGCAGCTCATCAAGTTCTGTGGGAACGCAGTATTTT.

The CDR3 nucleotides read TGTGCCAGCATCGGGATTTTCAGGGATACGCAGTATTTT. It translates to CASIGIFRDTQYF. V is TRBV7-9 and J is TRBJ2-3; a weak D match, TRBD2 (5 bases). V was pared by 7 bases and J by 6 bases, with 14 bases between. Germline lookup yields CDR1 SEHNR and CDR2 FQNEAQ (reference sequence). The length of the CDR3 is 13 residues.

The chain combines TRBV7-9 with TRBJ1-2; 9 bases map to TRBD1. Losses at the gene ends were 6 bases for V and 3 bases for J; bases not matched to a gene: 5. The CDR3 runs to 14 residues. Germline loops: CDR1 SEHNR, CDR2 FQNEAQ (reference sequence). In DNA form, the CDR3 reads TGTGCCAGCAGACAGGGGGCTGTAGACTATGGCTACACCTTC. Its translation: CASRQGAVDYGYTF. The whole variable domain, filled in from reference TRBV7-9 and TRBJ1-2, reads DTGVSQNPRHKITKRGQNVTFRCDPISEHNRLYWYRQTLGQGPEFLTYFQNEAQLEKSRLLSDRFSAERPKGSFSTLEIQRTEQGDSAMYLCASRQGAVDYGYTFGSGTRLTVV.

This clone was seen only once. V is TRBV7-2 and J is TRBJ2-5, with 13 bases aligning to TRBD2. V trimming: 4 bases; J trimming: 5 bases; junction bases outside the gene matches: 7. Looked up from germline, CDR1 is SGHTA and CDR2 is FQGNSA. This CDR3 region has 16 residues. The CDR3, as DNA: TGTGCCAGCAGCTCCTGGACTAGCGGGAGCTATGAGACCCAGTACTTC. Its translation is CASSSWTSGSYETQYF.

This chain links TRBV19 with TRBJ1-5; 7 bases are a match to TRBD1. The CDR3 is made up of 15 amino acids. CDR1 and CDR2 (germline): LNHDA, SQIVND (reference sequence). J was trimmed by 6 bases and V by 7 bases; bases with no gene match: 12. The chain's CDR3 is CASTTETGSVQPQHF. The CDR3 nucleotides are TGTGCCAGTACAACCGAGACAGGGAGCGTTCAGCCCCAGCATTTT.

The rearrangement links TRBV5-4 to TRBJ1-5, with D possibly TRBD1 on 5 matching bases. CDR3 length: 14 amino acids. Trimming stripped 4 bases from V and 5 bases from J, with 13 bases between. Germline-derived CDR1 and CDR2 are SGHNT and YYREEE (reference sequence). CDR3 sequence (DNA): TGTGCCAGCAGCCTCGACAGTCAAGATCAGCCCCAGCATTTT. Translation: CASSLDSQDQPQHF.

J is TRBJ1-4 and V is TRBV7-9; D gene uncertain. Per germline, CDR1 SEHNR and CDR2 FQNEAQ (reference sequence). This CDR3 is built from 12 residues. The V end lost 4 bases, the J end lost 8 bases, and 8 bases lay between the germline ends. The CDR3 coding sequence is TGTGCCAGCAGCTCCATTGAAGAAAAACTGTTTTTT. Amino acids: CASSSIEEKLFF.

V is TRBV7-9 and J is TRBJ2-3, with D possibly being TRBD2 (5 bases). This CDR3 is 18 amino acids long. The germline gives CDR1 SEHNR, CDR2 FQNEAQ (reference sequence). V dropped 2 bases and J dropped 1 base, with 19 bases sitting between them. The CDR3 loop reads CASSLITSGIGGTDTQYF. The CDR3 DNA is TGTGCCAGCAGCTTAATAACTAGTGGGATTGGGGGCACAGATACGCAGTATTTT. The whole variable domain, remainder taken from reference TRBV7-9 and TRBJ2-3, is DTGVSQNPRHKITKRGQNVTFRCDPISEHNRLYWYRQTLGQGPEFLTYFQNEAQLEKSRLLSDRFSAERPKGSFSTLEIQRTEQGDSAMYLCASSLITSGIGGTDTQYFGPGTRLTVL.